The rows below give T cell receptor beta chains drawn from one sample of a study of T cell responses to AZD1222 COVID-19 vaccine. Some clones are missing from TCRdb's copy, which holds only in-frame ones; the method was immunoSEQ multiplex PCR. The sample lists 120,000 to 150,000 clones, nearly 90% seen once, with approximately 5.1% in the top ten. Source: peripheral blood, taken 28 days after the second dose of the MenACWY control vaccine. Every receptor here comes from an adult who received the MenACWY meningococcal vaccine as a control. The CDR3 runs from the conserved cysteine through the conserved F or W. A D gene is named only where the DNA matches it firmly. Size values are once, few and many counts, or a class for expanded clones, and some rows have none.

J,size,V,D,CDR3,DNA
TRBJ2-7,.,TRBV27,.,CASSLGGGYYEQYF,TGTGCCAGCAGTTTAGGGGGGGGCTACTACGAGCAGTACTTC
TRBJ2-7,.,TRBV11-3,.,CASSPVVRAFYEQYF,TGTGCCAGCAGCCCTGTGGTGAGGGCTTTCTACGAGCAGTACTTC
TRBJ1-4,.,TRBV23-1,.,CASTKVPGARDEKLFF,TGCGCCAGCACGAAAGTTCCAGGGGCCAGGGATGAAAAACTGTTTTTT
TRBJ2-6,.,TRBV7-3,.,CASTQSGANVLTF,TGTGCCAGCACTCAATCTGGGGCCAACGTCCTGACTTTC
TRBJ2-7,.,TRBV6-2/TRBV6-3,TRBD1,CASSYSKDRGHYEQYF,TGTGCCAGCAGTTACTCGAAGGACAGGGGCCACTACGAGCAGTACTTC
TRBJ1-6,.,TRBV6-5,.,CASSPTGVTSPLHF,TGTGCCAGCAGTCCGACGGGTGTAACTTCACCCCTCCACTTT
TRBJ2-5,.,TRBV6-6,TRBD2,CASSYSSGWVQETQYF,TGTGCCAGCAGTTACTCTAGCGGGTGGGTTCAAGAGACCCAGTACTTC
TRBJ2-2,once,TRBV6-5,.,CASSSQTTGELFF,TGTGCCAGCAGTTCTCAAACCACCGGGGAGCTGTTTTTT
TRBJ1-3,.,TRBV19,.,CASTPRPGTGNTIYF,TGTGCCAGTACCCCCCGCCCAGGGACTGGAAACACCATATATTTT
TRBJ1-3,.,TRBV5-4,.,CASSPDSNKLDTIYF,TGTGCCAGCAGCCCTGACAGTAACAAGCTGGACACCATATATTTT
TRBJ1-5,once,TRBV7-9,.,CASSSILSNQPQHF,TGTGCCAGCAGCTCTATACTTAGCAATCAGCCCCAGCATTTT
TRBJ1-2,.,TRBV4-2,.,CASSQPPKGYTF,TGTGCCAGCAGCCAACCTCCTAAGGGCTACACCTTC
TRBJ1-5,.,TRBV3-1/TRBV3-2,TRBD1,CASSQSDRVDQPQHF,TGTGCCAGCAGCCAATCGGACAGGGTGGATCAGCCCCAGCATTTT
TRBJ1-6,.,TRBV21-1,.,CASSKGLGARGSPLHF,TGTGCCAGCAGCAAAGGGTTAGGAGCTCGGGGTTCACCCCTCCACTTT
TRBJ1-4,few,TRBV6-6,.,CASSYRPNEKLFF,TGTGCCAGCAGTTATAGGCCTAATGAAAAACTGTTTTTT